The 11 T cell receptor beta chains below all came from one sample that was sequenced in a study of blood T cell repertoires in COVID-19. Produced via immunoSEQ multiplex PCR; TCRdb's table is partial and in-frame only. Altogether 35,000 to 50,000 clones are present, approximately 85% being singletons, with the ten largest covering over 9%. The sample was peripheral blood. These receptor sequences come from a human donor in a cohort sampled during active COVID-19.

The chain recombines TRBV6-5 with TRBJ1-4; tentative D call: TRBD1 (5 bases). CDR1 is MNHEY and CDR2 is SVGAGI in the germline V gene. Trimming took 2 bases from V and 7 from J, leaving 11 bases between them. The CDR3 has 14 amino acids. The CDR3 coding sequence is TGTGCCAGCAGTTACGGCAGGGCACCTGAAAAACTGTTTTTT. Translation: CASSYGRAPEKLFF.

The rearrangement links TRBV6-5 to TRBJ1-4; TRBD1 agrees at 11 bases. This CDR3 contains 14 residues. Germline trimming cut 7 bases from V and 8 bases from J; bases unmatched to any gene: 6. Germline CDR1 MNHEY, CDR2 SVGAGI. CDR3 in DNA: TGTGCCAGCACCCCGGGACAGGGGGGCGAAAAACTGTTTTTT. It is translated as CASTPGQGGEKLFF.

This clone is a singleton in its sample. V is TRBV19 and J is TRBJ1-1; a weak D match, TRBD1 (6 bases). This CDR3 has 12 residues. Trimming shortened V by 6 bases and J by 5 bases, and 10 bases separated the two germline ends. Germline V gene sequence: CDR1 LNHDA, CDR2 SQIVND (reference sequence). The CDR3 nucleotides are TGTGCCAGTAGGGACAGCGTGACTGAAGCTTTCTTT. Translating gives CASRDSVTEAFF.

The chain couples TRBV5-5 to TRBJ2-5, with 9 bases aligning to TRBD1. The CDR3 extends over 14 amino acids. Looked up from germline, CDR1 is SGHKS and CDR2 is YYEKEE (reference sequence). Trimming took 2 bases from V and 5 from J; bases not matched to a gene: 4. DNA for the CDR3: TGTGCCAGCAGCTTCGGGACAGGGTTTGAGACCCAGTACTTC. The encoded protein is CASSFGTGFETQYF. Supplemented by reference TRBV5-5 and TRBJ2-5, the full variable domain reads DAGVTQSPTHLIKTRGQQVTLRCSPISGHKSVSWYQQVLGQGPQFIFQYYEKEERGRGNFPDRFSARQFPNYSSELNVNALLLGDSALYLCASSFGTGFETQYFGPGTRLLVL.

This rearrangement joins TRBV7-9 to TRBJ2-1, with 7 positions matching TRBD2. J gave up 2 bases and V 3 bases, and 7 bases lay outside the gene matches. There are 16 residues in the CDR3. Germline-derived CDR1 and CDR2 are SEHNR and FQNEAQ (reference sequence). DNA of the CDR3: TGTGCCAGCAGCTTCATTTCCGGGACTACCTACAATGAGCAGTTCTTC. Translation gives CASSFISGTTYNEQFF. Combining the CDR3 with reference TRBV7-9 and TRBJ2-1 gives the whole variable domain DTGVSQNPRHKITKRGQNVTFRCDPISEHNRLYWYRQTLGQGPEFLTYFQNEAQLEKSRLLSDRFSAERPKGSFSTLEIQRTEQGDSAMYLCASSFISGTTYNEQFFGPGTRLTVL.

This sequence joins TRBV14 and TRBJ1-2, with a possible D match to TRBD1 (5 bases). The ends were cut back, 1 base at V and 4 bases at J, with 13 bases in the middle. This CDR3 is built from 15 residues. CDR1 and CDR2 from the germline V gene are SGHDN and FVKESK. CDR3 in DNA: TGTGCCAGCAGCCAAGGGGTGGGACTGACCTATGGCTACACCTTC. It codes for CASSQGVGLTYGYTF.

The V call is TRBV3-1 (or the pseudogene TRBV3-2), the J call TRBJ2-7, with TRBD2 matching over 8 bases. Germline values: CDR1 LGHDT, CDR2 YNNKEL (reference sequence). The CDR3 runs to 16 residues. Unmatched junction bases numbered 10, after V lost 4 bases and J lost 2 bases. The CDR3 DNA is TGTGCCAGCAGCCTAACCTCTAAGGGACTAGCCTACGAGCAGTACTTC. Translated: CASSLTSKGLAYEQYF.

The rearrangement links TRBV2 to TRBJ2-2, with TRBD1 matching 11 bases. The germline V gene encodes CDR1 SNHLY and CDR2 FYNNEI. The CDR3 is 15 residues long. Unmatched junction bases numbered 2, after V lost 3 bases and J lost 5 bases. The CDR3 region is CASSDGTGGTGELFF. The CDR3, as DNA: TGTGCCAGCAGTGACGGGACAGGGGGGACCGGGGAGCTGTTTTTT. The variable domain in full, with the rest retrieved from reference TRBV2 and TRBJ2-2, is EPEVTQTPSHQVTQMGQEVILRCVPISNHLYFYWYRQILGQKVEFLVSFYNNEISEKSEIFDDQFSVERPDGSNFTLKIRSTKLEDSAMYFCASSDGTGGTGELFFGEGSRLTVL.

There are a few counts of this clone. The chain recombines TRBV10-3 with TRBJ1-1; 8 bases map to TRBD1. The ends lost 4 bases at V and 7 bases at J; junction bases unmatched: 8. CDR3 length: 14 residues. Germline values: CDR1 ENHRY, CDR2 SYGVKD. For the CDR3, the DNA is TGTGCCATCAGTGTCACGGGACAGGTAGATGAAGCTTTCTTT. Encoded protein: CAISVTGQVDEAFF.

The CDR3 DNA follows: TGCGCCAGCAGTCACGGGACAGGGAAAAGGGTAGGAGAGACCCAGTACTTC. The encoded protein is CASSHGTGKRVGETQYF. The V call is TRBV23-1, the J call TRBJ2-5; TRBD1 matches at 9 bases. TRBV23-1 is given ORF status, its function remaining uncertain. V lost 3 bases to trimming and J lost 4 bases; unmatched junction nucleotides: 12. The CDR3 contains 17 residues.

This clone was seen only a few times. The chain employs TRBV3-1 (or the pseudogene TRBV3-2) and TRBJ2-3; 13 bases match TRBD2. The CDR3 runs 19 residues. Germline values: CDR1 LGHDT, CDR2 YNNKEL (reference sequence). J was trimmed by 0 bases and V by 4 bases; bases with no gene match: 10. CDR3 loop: CASSRDVWTSGGSTDTQYF. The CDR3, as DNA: TGTGCCAGCAGCCGAGACGTCTGGACTAGCGGGGGCAGCACAGATACGCAGTATTTT.